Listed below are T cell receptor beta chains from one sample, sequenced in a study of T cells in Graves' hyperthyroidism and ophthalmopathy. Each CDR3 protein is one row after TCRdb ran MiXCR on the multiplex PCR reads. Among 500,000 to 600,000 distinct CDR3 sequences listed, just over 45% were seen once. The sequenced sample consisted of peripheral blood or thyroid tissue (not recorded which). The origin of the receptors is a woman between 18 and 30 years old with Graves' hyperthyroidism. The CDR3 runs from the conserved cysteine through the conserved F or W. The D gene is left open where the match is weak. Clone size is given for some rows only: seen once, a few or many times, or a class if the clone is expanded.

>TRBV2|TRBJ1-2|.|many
CASSEGQTYGYTF
TGTGCCAGCAGCGAAGGACAGACGTATGGCTACACCTTC
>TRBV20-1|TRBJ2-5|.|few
CSASRAGRRNQPQYF
TGCAGTGCTAGTCGTGCGGGTCGGCGGAATCAGCCCCAGTACTTC
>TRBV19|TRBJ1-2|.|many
CASSNYQGTNYGYTF
TGTGCCAGTAGTAATTACCAGGGAACCAACTATGGCTACACCTTC
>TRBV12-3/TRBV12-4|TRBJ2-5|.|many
CASSSRNQETQYF
TGTGCCAGCAGTTCGAGGAACCAAGAGACCCAGTACTTC
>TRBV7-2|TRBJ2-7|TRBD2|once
CASMGEIMTGRPYEQYF
TGTGCCAGCATGGGGGAGATAATGACCGGGAGGCCCTACGAGCAGTACTTC
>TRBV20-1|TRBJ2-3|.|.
CSARDGGDTQYF
TGCAGTGCTAGAGATGGGGGAGATACGCAGTATTTT
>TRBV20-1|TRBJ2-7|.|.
CSVTQTGKYEQYF
TGCAGTGTTACTCAGACGGGGAAATACGAGCAGTACTTC
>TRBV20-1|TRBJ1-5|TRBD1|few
CSAGQAGGLSNQPQHF
TGCAGTGCTGGTCAGGCAGGGGGGTTAAGCAATCAGCCCCAGCATTTT
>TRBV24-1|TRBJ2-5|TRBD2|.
CATSGLAGPETQYF
TGTGCCACCAGTGGACTAGCGGGACCAGAGACCCAGTACTTC
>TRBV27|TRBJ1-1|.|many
CASSYRSGEAFF
TGTGCCAGCAGCTACCGATCTGGTGAAGCTTTCTTT
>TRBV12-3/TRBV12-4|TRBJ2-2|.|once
CASSSGYGELFF
TGTGCCAGCAGTTCAGGGTACGGGGAGCTGTTTTTT
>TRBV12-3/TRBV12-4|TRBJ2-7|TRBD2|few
CASSLVLAEGNEQYF
TGTGCCAGCAGTTTAGTACTAGCGGAGGGCAATGAGCAGTACTTC
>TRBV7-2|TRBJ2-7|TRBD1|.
CASTSDRGEQYF
TGTGCCAGCACCTCGGACAGGGGAGAGCAGTACTTC
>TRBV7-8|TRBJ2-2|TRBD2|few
CASSLTGGSMGLFF
TGTGCCAGCAGCTTAACTGGCGGGAGTATGGGGCTGTTTTTT
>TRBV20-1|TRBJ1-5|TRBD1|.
CSATGQGKGYEHF
TGCAGTGCAACAGGACAGGGGAAAGGCTACGAGCATTTT
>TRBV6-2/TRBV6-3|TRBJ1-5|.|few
CASSPMESYQPQHF
TGTGCCAGCAGCCCCATGGAGTCCTATCAGCCCCAGCATTTT
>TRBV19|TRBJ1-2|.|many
CASSSDGYTF
TGTGCCAGTAGCTCAGATGGCTACACCTTC
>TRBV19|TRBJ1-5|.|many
CATRPVQPQHF
TGTGCCACCCGCCCGGTTCAGCCCCAGCATTTT
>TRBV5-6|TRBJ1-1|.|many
CASSSTVGNTEAFF
TGTGCCAGCAGCTCGACAGTGGGGAACACTGAAGCTTTCTTT
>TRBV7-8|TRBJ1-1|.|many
CASSLIRTAFGTEAFF
TGTGCCAGCAGCCTAATACGGACAGCCTTTGGAACTGAAGCTTTCTTT
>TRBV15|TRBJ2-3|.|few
CATSSFRGDPQYF
TGTGCCACCAGCAGCTTTAGGGGGGATCCGCAGTATTTT
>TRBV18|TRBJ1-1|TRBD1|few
CASSLQGALNTEAFF
TGTGCCAGCTCACTCCAGGGGGCTCTGAACACTGAAGCTTTCTTT
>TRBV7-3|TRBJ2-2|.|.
CASSPDDTSPTGELFF
TGTGCCAGCAGCCCTGACGACACGTCCCCCACCGGGGAGCTGTTTTTT
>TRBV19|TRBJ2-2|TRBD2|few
CASSIALAGGAGELFF
TGTGCCAGTAGTATAGCGCTAGCGGGAGGGGCCGGGGAGCTGTTTTTT
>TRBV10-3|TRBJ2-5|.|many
CATSGQGSWQETQYF
TGTGCCACCAGCGGGCAGGGGAGTTGGCAAGAGACCCAGTACTTC
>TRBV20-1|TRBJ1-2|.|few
CSARASTSGSGGEVSNYGYTF
TGCAGTGCTAGAGCTTCGACTAGCGGGAGCGGCGGGGAGGTATCTAACTATGGCTACACCTTC
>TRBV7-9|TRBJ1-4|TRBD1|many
CASSQSGQGSNEKLFF
TGTGCCAGCAGCCAATCCGGACAGGGGTCAAATGAAAAACTGTTTTTT
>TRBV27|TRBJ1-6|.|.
CASSTRGLNSPLHF
TGTGCCAGCAGTACGAGGGGCCTAAATTCACCCCTCCACTTT
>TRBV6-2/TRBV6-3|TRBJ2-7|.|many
CASTMGSFYEQYF
TGTGCCAGCACCATGGGCAGTTTCTACGAGCAGTACTTC
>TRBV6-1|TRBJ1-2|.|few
CASSKQVDYGYTF
TGTGCCAGCAGTAAACAGGTGGACTATGGCTACACCTTC
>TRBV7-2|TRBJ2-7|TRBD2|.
CASSLGRTSGRYEQYF
TGTGCCAGCAGCTTAGGACGGACTAGCGGGAGGTACGAGCAGTACTTC
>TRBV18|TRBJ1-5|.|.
CASSPWGEGQPQHF
TGTGCCAGCTCACCGTGGGGAGAAGGCCAGCCCCAGCATTTT
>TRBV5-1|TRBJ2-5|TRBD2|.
CASSLAASGTNPQETQYF
TGCGCCAGCAGCTTGGCCGCTAGCGGGACTAATCCCCAAGAGACCCAGTACTTC
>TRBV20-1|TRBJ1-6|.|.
CSVTVGGENNSPLHF
TGCAGTGTTACGGTGGGGGGAGAAAATAATTCACCCCTCCACTTT
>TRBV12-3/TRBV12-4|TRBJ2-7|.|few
CASGQTPPRASYEQYF
TGTGCTAGTGGGCAGACCCCCCCGCGGGCCTCCTACGAGCAGTACTTC
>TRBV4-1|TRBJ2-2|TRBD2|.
CASSQRELAGVRTGELFF
TGCGCCAGCAGCCAAAGAGAATTAGCGGGAGTGCGCACCGGGGAGCTGTTTTTT
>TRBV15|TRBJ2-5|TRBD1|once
CATSSPTGLETQYF
TGTGCCACCAGCAGCCCGACAGGGCTGGAGACCCAGTACTTC
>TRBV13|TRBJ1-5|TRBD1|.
CASSPRTGGDQPQHF
TGTGCCAGCAGCCCCCGGACAGGGGGCGATCAGCCCCAGCATTTT
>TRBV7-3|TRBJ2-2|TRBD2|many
CASSLKVLTSGSTGELFF
TGTGCCAGCAGCTTAAAGGTCCTGACCAGCGGGAGCACCGGGGAGCTGTTTTTT
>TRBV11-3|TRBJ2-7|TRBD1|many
CASSTNRGRSYEQYF
TGTGCCAGCAGCACAAACAGGGGGCGCTCCTACGAGCAGTACTTC